This T cell receptor (beta chain) was captured by sequencing in a study of type 1 regulatory T cells. Study results and limitations: Compared with non-type 1 regulatory T cells, type 1 regulatory T cells showed a more restricted TCR repertoire.

A single record per CDR3 protein comes from TCRdb applying MiXCR to the reads. In the table there are about 65,000 distinct CDR3 sequences, nearly 50% of which are singletons. For this clonotype: The antigen remains unidentified.

The CDR3 length is 14 residues. Germline CDR1 reads SEHNR; CDR2 reads FQNEAQ (reference sequence). Trimming removed 2 bases from V and 7 bases from J, with 12 bases in between. This TCR derives from a human donor in good health. V is TRBV7-9 and J is TRBJ2-1; TRBD1 might be the D (6 bases). Material: cultured non-Tr1 T cells, either the whole culture or a sorted T cell fraction (not recorded which). CDR3 sequence reads: CASSLQGFGNEQFF. CDR3 in DNA: TGTGCCAGCAGCTTACAGGGGTTCGGTAATGAGCAGTTCTTC. The full variable domain, rest sourced from reference TRBV7-9 and TRBJ2-1, is DTGVSQNPRHKITKRGQNVTFRCDPISEHNRLYWYRQTLGQGPEFLTYFQNEAQLEKSRLLSDRFSAERPKGSFSTLEIQRTEQGDSAMYLCASSLQGFGNEQFFGPGTRLTVL.